Sequencing of this T cell receptor (beta chain) was carried out in a study of T cell changes during pregnancy in multiple sclerosis. TCRdb's table, derived via immunoSEQ multiplex PCR, lists solely in-frame clones and lacks some. The top ten clones hold about 2.3% of a sample with 58,000 or so clones, about 92% of them seen once. The germline CDR1 and CDR2 sequences are SGHDT and YYEEEE. The CDR3 extends over 16 amino acids. V lost 1 base and J lost 7; bases outside the gene matches: 7. The gene calls are TRBV5-6 and TRBJ2-1; 11 positions agree with TRBD2. This clonotype was obtained from a female donor with multiple sclerosis, enrolled in a pregnancy study. The sample consisted of peripheral blood, taken in the first trimester of pregnancy. CDR3 coding DNA: TGTGCCAGCAGCTTGATTAGCGGGAGGGCTAGGAATGAGCAGTTCTTC. It translates to CASSLISGRARNEQFF.